The 20 T cell receptor beta chains below come from one sample, sequenced in a study of T-cell memory formation after mild COVID-19. TCRdb redid the calling of the 5' RACE reads with MiXCR, one entry per CDR3 protein. This table holds hundreds of thousands of distinct CDR3 sequences, about 20% found once. The sample consisted of PBMCs or a T cell subset sorted from them (not recorded which). The receptors here all came from an adult woman who had mild COVID-19 (a few samples of this study predate the infection). Cell type and time point are not known.

The chain is built from TRBV23-1 and TRBJ1-1, with D perhaps TRBD1 (5 bases). TRBV23-1 is flagged as an ORF with uncertain function. This CDR3 has 16 amino acids. Deletions cut 3 bases from V and 0 bases from J, with 14 bases between. CDR3 sequence: CASSHPRQIMNTEAFF. The CDR3 bases are TGCGCCAGCAGTCACCCAAGACAGATTATGAACACTGAAGCTTTCTTT.

This chain joins TRBV9 and TRBJ2-1; 9 bases map to TRBD2. The CDR3 runs 14 residues. Germline loops: CDR1 SGDLS, CDR2 YYNGEE. The V and J ends lost 4 bases and 6 bases, in that order; junction bases with no gene match: 5. CDR3 DNA: TGTGCCAGCAGCATGCTAGCGGGAAGCAATGAGCAGTTCTTC. It is translated as CASSMLAGSNEQFF.

This chain uses TRBV20-1 with TRBJ1-6, with D uncertain. V was trimmed by 6 bases and J by 5 bases, leaving 5 bases between them. The germline V gene encodes CDR1 DFQATT and CDR2 SNEGSKA (reference sequence). The CDR3 runs to 11 residues. The CDR3: CSASDNSPLHF. The DNA for the CDR3 is TGCAGTGCGTCCGATAATTCACCCCTCCACTTT.

V is TRBV6-5 and J is TRBJ2-1, with 9 positions matching TRBD2. After removal of 0 bases from V and 6 bases from J, the junction contained 9 bases not matched to a gene. Germline V gene sequence: CDR1 MNHEY, CDR2 SVGAGI. This CDR3 is 17 amino acids long. The CDR3 nucleotides read TGTGCCAGCAGTTACTCTATTATCGGGACTAGCTCCAATGAGCAGTTCTTC. This encodes CASSYSIIGTSSNEQFF.

This chain joins TRBV7-9 and TRBJ2-3; 9 bases agree with TRBD1. The CDR3 loop spans 14 amino acids. V shed 4 bases and J 7 bases; nucleotides not matched to a gene: 6. Germline CDR1 reads SEHNR; CDR2 reads FQNEAQ (reference sequence). The CDR3 is CASSWGQGENTQYF. CDR3 nucleotides: TGTGCCAGCAGCTGGGGACAGGGCGAAAATACGCAGTATTTT.

This clonotype has at least ten counts. The chain carries TRBV7-2 and TRBJ2-3, with 12 positions matching TRBD2. The CDR3 runs 15 residues. Looked up from germline, CDR1 is SGHTA and CDR2 is FQGNSA. V shed 6 bases and J 6 bases; nucleotides not matched to a gene: 7. The CDR3, as DNA: TGTGCCAGCAGTTACCCGGGACTAGCGGGCGATACGCAGTATTTT. Translating it yields CASSYPGLAGDTQYF.

This clonotype was counted only a few times. V usage is TRBV12-3 or TRBV12-4 and J usage is TRBJ1-1; no clear D gene. The CDR3 is 12 amino acids. The germline V and J ends were trimmed by 3 bases and 8 bases, with 10 bases remaining between them. The CDR3 nucleotides read TGTGCCAGCAGTTTTGGGGATGGGGAAGCTTTCTTT. It yields the protein CASSFGDGEAFF.

This clonotype came up many times. V gene TRBV20-1 combines with J gene TRBJ1-2, with D possibly matching TRBD1 (5 bases). V was shortened by 3 bases and J by 4 bases, with 9 bases between the two germline ends. In germline, CDR1 is DFQATT, CDR2 SNEGSKA (reference sequence). The CDR3 runs to 12 residues. CDR3: CSASWQGYGYTF. In DNA form, the CDR3 reads TGCAGTGCTAGTTGGCAGGGCTATGGCTACACCTTC.

This clonotype was detected a few times. The gene calls are TRBV7-9 and TRBJ2-6; a weak D match, TRBD1 (7 bases). This CDR3 contains 17 residues. In germline, CDR1 is SEHNR, CDR2 FQNEAQ (reference sequence). V lost 3 bases, J lost 0 bases, and 12 bases lay in between. CDR3 sequence (DNA): TGTGCCAGCAGCTTCCGGCAGGGGGGCTCTGGGGCCAACGTCCTGACTTTC. Amino acid sequence: CASSFRQGGSGANVLTF.

This clonotype appeared many times. The chain links TRBV7-2 to TRBJ2-3; possible D gene TRBD2, 5 bases. CDR3 length: 15 residues. CDR1 is SGHTA and CDR2 is FQGNSA in the germline V gene. Trimming took off 5 bases at V and 3 bases at J, with 15 bases between the two ends. In DNA, the CDR3 is TGTGCCAGCAGCCTCAGAACTGGAGGTACAGATACGCAGTATTTT. Protein sequence: CASSLRTGGTDTQYF.

This clonotype was picked up a small number of times. The genes are TRBV12-3 or TRBV12-4 and TRBJ1-2; D not resolved. The V end lost 1 base, the J end lost 4 bases, and 13 bases lay between the germline ends. This CDR3 spans 15 amino acids. CDR3 sequence: CASSLVAPTRYGYTF. The CDR3 nucleotides are TGTGCCAGCAGTTTAGTTGCCCCAACCCGCTATGGCTACACCTTC.

This clonotype was detected a few times. This sequence joins TRBV3-1 and TRBJ2-7; a weak D match, TRBD2 (6 bases). V was clipped by 4 bases and J by 6 bases, with 16 bases between them. The CDR3 is 14 amino acids. Germline loops: CDR1 LGHDT, CDR2 YNNKEL (reference sequence). The CDR3 bases are TGTGCCAGCAGCCGACTAGTCACCTTCGGCGAGCAGTACTTC. This codes for CASSRLVTFGEQYF.

The chain has TRBV12-3 or TRBV12-4 and TRBJ2-2, with 7 positions matching TRBD2. V was pared by 5 bases and J by 0 bases, with 9 bases of the junction left unmatched. This CDR3 comprises 17 residues. The DNA of the CDR3 is TGTGCCAGCAGTCGCACCGTGGCGGGGGCGAACACCGGGGAGCTGTTTTTT. Its translation is CASSRTVAGANTGELFF.

Comments on this clonotype: A read error may be the cause here, since a much bigger clone is one base away. The genes are TRBV11-2 and TRBJ2-5; the D is unclear. The V end lost 7 bases, the J end lost 0 bases, and 3 bases lay between the germline ends. This CDR3 is 11 amino acids long. Germline V gene sequence: CDR1 SGHAT, CDR2 FQNNGV. The CDR3 bases are TGTGCCAGCAACAACCAAGAGACCCAGTACTTC. Residues: CASNNQETQYF.

The V and J genes are TRBV5-1 and TRBJ1-5; TRBD1 is a possible D gene (5 bases). V shed 0 bases and J shed 8 bases, with 15 bases lying between them. There are 15 residues in the CDR3. CDR1 and CDR2 from the germline V gene are SGHRS and YFSETQ. The DNA of the CDR3 is TGCGCCAGCAGCTTGGGACCCGCGGCGGGGGAGCCCCAGCATTTT. Translating it yields CASSLGPAAGEPQHF.

This clonotype was seen only a few times. The chain recombines TRBV7-2 with TRBJ2-3, with 8 bases lining up with TRBD2. CDR1 and CDR2 (germline): SGHTA, FQGNSA. V dropped 7 bases and J dropped 6; count of bases not matched to a gene: 12. The CDR3 loop spans 15 amino acids. CDR3 loop: CASTRVRGGLDTQYF. DNA for the CDR3: TGTGCCAGCACCCGGGTCCGGGGGGGCCTGGATACGCAGTATTTT.

The chain has TRBV24-1 and TRBJ2-3, with 8 bases aligning to TRBD1. The CDR3 loop spans 16 amino acids. J gave up 2 bases and V 5 bases, and 8 bases lay outside the gene matches. Germline assignment: CDR1 KGHDR and CDR2 SFDVKD. Here the CDR3 DNA reads TGTGCCACCAGTGGGGACAGGAGGATAGCCACAGATACGCAGTATTTT. This translates into CATSGDRRIATDTQYF.

Only a few counts were recorded for this clonotype. This chain connects TRBV3-1 to TRBJ1-5, with TRBD1 as a possible D gene (6 bases). V was pared by 1 base and J by 10 bases, with 17 bases between. Germline V gene data show CDR1 as LGHDT and CDR2 as YNNKEL (reference sequence). CDR3 length equals 15 residues. CDR3 loop: CASSQASTGVYPQHF. CDR3 sequence (DNA): TGTGCCAGCAGCCAAGCGTCGACAGGTGTTTACCCCCAGCATTTT.

This clonotype was counted many times. The CDR3 here is CASSLMAEAFF. The CDR3 bases are TGTGCCAGCAGCTTAATGGCTGAAGCTTTCTTT. The V and J genes are TRBV7-9 and TRBJ1-1; D not resolved. There are 11 residues in the CDR3. V lost 2 bases and J lost 6, with 4 bases in between. Germline lookup yields CDR1 SEHNR and CDR2 FQNEAQ (reference sequence).

V and J are TRBV30 and TRBJ1-6; 7 bases fit TRBD1. V gave up 4 bases and J gave up 9 bases; unmatched junction bases: 6. There are 13 residues in the CDR3. Germline V gene lookup returns CDR1 GTSNPN and CDR2 SVGIG (reference sequence). CDR3 in DNA: TGTGCCTGGAAACAGGGGCTGGGTTCACCCCTCCACTTT. It translates to CAWKQGLGSPLHF.